The subject of this entry is one T cell receptor beta chain. Original processing notes: Researchers report that nucleated cell counts were estimated from reference gene primer amplification. Assay used: immunoSEQ multiplex PCR; TCRdb lists only in-frame clones, some missing. V and J calls and clone size are as listed in that table; D and trimming were resolved from the DNA. The sample lists 120,000 or so clones; roughly 80% were seen once. V dropped 1 base and J dropped 3 bases, with 12 bases sitting between them. The CDR3 sequence is 15 residues long. CDR1 LGHDT and CDR2 YNNKEL come from the germline V gene (reference sequence). The data were taken from a study of blood T cell repertoires in COVID-19. In the study overall: Both acute and convalescent COVID-19 samples were obtained from the United States, Italy and Spain. The analysed material was cDNA or gDNA that came from T cells, B-cell-depleted T cells, or PBMCs.

The sequence came from a woman in her 50s with acute or convalescent COVID-19. Sequenced sample: peripheral blood. The rearrangement links TRBV3-1 (or the pseudogene TRBV3-2) to TRBJ1-2, with D possibly being TRBD1 (6 bases). The CDR3 spells CASSQGGQTYYGYTF. Written as DNA, the CDR3 is TGTGCCAGCAGCCAAGGCGGACAGACTTACTATGGCTACACCTTC.